This T cell receptor beta chain was identified during a study of blood T cell repertoires in COVID-19. Across the whole study: COVID-19 samples, acute and convalescent, were from the United States, Italy and Spain. PBMCs, B-cell-depleted T cells, or T cells provided the cDNA or gDNA that made up the material.

In the authors' methods: Reference gene primer amplification gave estimated nucleated cell counts. TCRdb keeps only in-frame clones here, not all; method: immunoSEQ multiplex PCR. V, J and clone size are taken as reported in that table, and D and trimming were inferred from the DNA itself. This table holds tens of thousands of clones, 89% found once. Germline CDR1 is MNHEY and CDR2 is SMNVEV (reference sequence). The CDR3 loop spans 13 amino acids. J lost 9 bases, V lost 8 bases, and 6 bases had no gene match. The chain couples TRBV27 to TRBJ2-3; the match to TRBD2 covers 12 bases. Sequenced material: peripheral blood. This TCR came from a man aged 60 to 69 with active COVID-19. For the CDR3, the DNA is TGTGCCAGCGGGGGACTAGCGGGCCGCACGCAGTATTTT. Protein: CASGGLAGRTQYF.